This record looks at one TCR beta chain sequence and its context. What it binds is unknown. V was pared by 0 bases and J by 1 base, with 2 bases of the junction left unmatched. CDR1 SGHRS and CDR2 YFSETQ come from the germline V gene. CDR3 length: 16 residues. This record belongs to a study of OX40 agonist ivuxolimab in advanced cancers. Study conclusions and caveats: Fewer expanded clones were found on average in CD4+ than in CD8+ T cells. Low normalized T-cell clonal expansion was also seen in some nonresponders.

Data came from immunoSEQ multiplex PCR; TCRdb stores just in-frame clones and leaves some out. The table has tens of thousands of clones, more than 85% seen once. The chain couples TRBV5-1 to TRBJ2-1, with 9 bases lining up with TRBD2. The clonotype was recovered from an adult with an advanced solid tumor such as melanoma, head and neck, liver or kidney cancer. Sequencing used CD4+ or CD8+ T cells sorted from blood, obtained in a trial of the OX40 agonist ivuxolimab. CDR3 DNA sequence: TGCGCCAGCAGCTTGGTAGCGGGAGTATCCTACAATGAGCAGTTCTTC. This translates into CASSLVAGVSYNEQFF. Full variable domain (rest looked up from reference TRBV5-1 and TRBJ2-1): KAGVTQTPRYLIKTRGQQVTLSCSPISGHRSVSWYQQTPGQGLQFLFEYFSETQRNKGNFPGRFSGRQFSNSRSEMNVSTLELGDSALYLCASSLVAGVSYNEQFFGPGTRLTVL.